Below, one T cell receptor beta chain is given with its context. Its antigen is currently unknown. The source of the sample is a study of shared clonotypes between healthy human individuals. It was CD45RO-negative cells, positively selected for CCR7, that made up naive CD8 cells, with terminally differentiated effector memory CD45RA+ cells excluded. CDR1 and CDR2 from the germline V gene are SGHDT and YYEEEE. The J segment lost 5 bases and the V segment lost 4 bases, leaving 5 bases of the junction unmatched. The CDR3 has 13 residues. Study conclusions and caveats: Read depth was anticipated to influence clonotype sharing among donors.

Sorted-subset replicate PCR reactions contained roughly 200 ng DNA, corresponding to roughly 29,000 T cell genomes. Libraries were prepared by immunoSEQ multiplex PCR; TCRdb keeps only in-frame clonotypes and omits some of them. The sample has over 2 million clones, about 95% seen once. Sequencing used naive CD8+ T cells sorted from blood. This receptor was obtained from a man younger than 30 in good health. The chain carries TRBV5-6 and TRBJ2-5, with TRBD1 matching 7 bases. The CDR3 region has the DNA TGTGCCAGCAGCCATACAGGGGAGGAGACCCAGTACTTC. It codes for CASSHTGEETQYF. Supplemented by reference TRBV5-6 and TRBJ2-5, the full variable domain reads DAGVTQSPTHLIKTRGQQVTLRCSPKSGHDTVSWYQQALGQGPQFIFQYYEEEERQRGNFPDRFSGHQFPNYSSELNVNALLLGDSALYLCASSHTGEETQYFGPGTRLLVL.